The source of this T cell receptor (beta chain) is a study of blood T cell repertoires in COVID-19. At the level of the study: Some COVID-19 samples were acute and others convalescent; all came from the United States, Italy and Spain. The cDNA or gDNA used as material had been derived from T cells, B-cell-depleted T cells, or PBMCs.

Per the original methods: The authors estimated nucleated cell counts from reference gene primer amplification. Generated by immunoSEQ multiplex PCR, the TCRdb table keeps only in-frame clones and is missing some. The D gene and trimming were derived from the DNA, and the V and J assignments and clone size from that table. The profile shows 300,000 to 400,000 clones, about 93% of them singletons. Trimming at V came to 4 bases and at J to 7 bases, leaving 8 bases not matched to a gene. The CDR3 contains 14 residues. Per germline, CDR1 SEHNR and CDR2 FQNEAQ (reference sequence). The sequencing input was peripheral blood. The source is a woman between 18 and 30 years old who had recovered from COVID-19. The chain couples TRBV7-9 to TRBJ1-1, with 8 bases matching TRBD1. CDR3 residues: CASSSRVQGDEAFF. For the CDR3, the DNA is TGTGCCAGCAGCTCCCGCGTACAGGGGGATGAAGCTTTCTTT. The full variable domain, its missing parts supplied by reference TRBV7-9 and TRBJ1-1, is DTGVSQNPRHKITKRGQNVTFRCDPISEHNRLYWYRQTLGQGPEFLTYFQNEAQLEKSRLLSDRFSAERPKGSFSTLEIQRTEQGDSAMYLCASSSRVQGDEAFFGQGTRLTVV.